The 8 T cell receptor beta chains reported below all come from one sample, sequenced in a study of T cells in Graves' hyperthyroidism and ophthalmopathy. The CDR3 regions of TCR beta were amplified from RNA transcripts. HTBI primers were the set used in a first-round RT-PCR of the TCR CDR3. Each CDR3 protein gets one entry after TCRdb re-called the multiplex PCR reads with MiXCR. This table holds 600,000 or so distinct CDR3 sequences, 15% to 20% found once. The sample taken for sequencing was blood. These TCRs come from a woman under 40 with Graves' hyperthyroidism.

This sequence joins TRBV5-6 and TRBJ2-2; 8 positions agree with TRBD1. Germline CDR1 SGHDT, CDR2 YYEEEE. The CDR3 is made up of 18 amino acids. V shed 0 bases, J shed 5 bases, and the junction held 12 bases outside the gene matches. Written as DNA, the CDR3 is TGTGCCAGCAGCTTGGCAGGAGCAGGGGGCGCGGGAACCGGGGAGCTGTTTTTT. It specifies CASSLAGAGGAGTGELFF.

This clonotype was seen more than once but under ten times. This chain joins TRBV5-1 and TRBJ1-2, with 8 bases fitting TRBD1. With 4 bases clipped from V and 0 bases from J, the junction kept 5 bases outside the gene matches. Germline V gene data show CDR1 as SGHRS and CDR2 as YFSETQ. This CDR3 spans 15 amino acids. The CDR3 protein is CASSPGDRPNYGYTF. The CDR3 DNA is TGCGCCAGCAGCCCGGGGGACAGGCCTAACTATGGCTACACCTTC.

This clonotype was recorded at least ten times. A much larger clone lies one base from this, so it may be a read error. The chain employs TRBV7-9 and TRBJ1-1, with D uncertain. Germline CDR1 reads SEHNR; CDR2 reads FQNEAQ (reference sequence). Trimming took off 2 bases at V and 1 base at J, with 5 bases between the two ends. The CDR3 covers 13 residues. The CDR3: CASSLPGNTEAFF. As DNA, the CDR3 is TGTGCCAGCAGCTTACCAGGGAACACTGAAGCTTTCTTT.

Only a few counts were recorded for this clonotype. The V gene is TRBV6-1, the J gene TRBJ2-3; tentatively, D is TRBD1 (6 bases). CDR1 MNHNS and CDR2 SASEGT come from the germline V gene. The CDR3 totals 15 residues. V was clipped by 7 bases and J by 4 bases, with 18 bases between them. CDR3 nucleotides: TGTGCCAGCAACCTCAGGGGTTCCGAATCAGATACGCAGTATTTT. Its protein is CASNLRGSESDTQYF.

This clonotype was observed a handful of times. The genes are TRBV27 and TRBJ2-6; no clear D. The V end lost 3 bases, the J end lost 0 bases, and 6 bases lay between the germline ends. This CDR3 comprises 15 residues. The germline V gene encodes CDR1 MNHEY and CDR2 SMNVEV (reference sequence). The CDR3 sequence is CASSFGFSGANVLTF. CDR3 sequence (DNA): TGTGCCAGCAGTTTCGGATTCTCTGGGGCCAACGTCCTGACTTTC.

This clonotype showed up just a few times. The genes are TRBV20-1 and TRBJ2-7; 12 nucleotides line up with TRBD2. This CDR3 has 15 amino acids. Germline CDR1 and CDR2: DFQATT and SNEGSKA (reference sequence). Losses at the gene ends were 6 bases for V and 2 bases for J; bases not matched to a gene: 8. CDR3 loop: CSAKRLAGVPYEQYF. CDR3 DNA: TGCAGTGCAAAAAGACTAGCGGGAGTCCCCTACGAGCAGTACTTC.

In nucleotides, the CDR3 is TGTGCCAGCAGCTATGGACTAGCGGGAGGGACGGCAAATGAGCAGTTCTTC. Translated, it gives CASSYGLAGGTANEQFF. The V call is TRBV12-3 or TRBV12-4, the J call TRBJ2-1; 15 bases match TRBD2. This CDR3 spans 17 amino acids. The J segment lost 7 bases and the V segment lost 6 bases, leaving 10 bases of the junction unmatched.

The CDR3: CASSNRGGHGEQFF. The CDR3 coding sequence is TGTGCCAGTAGTAACAGGGGGGGGCACGGTGAGCAGTTCTTC. The rearrangement joins TRBV19 to TRBJ2-1, with D possibly being TRBD1 (8 bases). Germline lookup yields CDR1 LNHDA and CDR2 SQIVND (reference sequence). This CDR3 is built from 14 residues. The germline V and J ends were trimmed by 4 bases and 9 bases, with 16 bases remaining between them.